These 25 T cell receptor beta chains were sequenced from one sample in a study of blood T cell repertoires in COVID-19. The method was immunoSEQ multiplex PCR; TCRdb's version includes in-frame clones alone and lacks a portion of them. Of about 250,000 clones in the sample, around nine tenths were seen once. Material: PBMCs or T cells enriched from blood (not recorded which). Every receptor here comes from a woman aged 30 to 39 with acute COVID-19.

J is TRBJ2-2 and V is TRBV7-6; TRBD2 agrees at 10 bases. The germline CDR1 and CDR2 sequences are SGHVS and FNYEAQ. The CDR3 is made up of 16 amino acids. V gave up 0 bases and J gave up 3 bases; unmatched junction bases: 1. CDR3 DNA: TGTGCCAGCAGCTTAGCTCTAGCGGGGGACACCGGGGAGCTGTTTTTT. This sequence encodes CASSLALAGDTGELFF.

CDR3 bases: TGTGCCAGCAGCCCGGGGGTTCTCGGAGATACGCAGTATTTT. This sequence encodes CASSPGVLGDTQYF. This chain links TRBV7-9 with TRBJ2-3, with TRBD2 as a possible D gene (6 bases). CDR3 length equals 14 residues. The V end was cut by 5 bases, the J end by 5 bases, with 14 bases between. Per germline, CDR1 SEHNR and CDR2 FQNEAQ (reference sequence).

This clone has a handful of counts. The genes are TRBV6-2 or TRBV6-3 and TRBJ2-1; 7 nucleotides agree with TRBD1. The CDR3 runs 15 residues. Germline CDR1 reads MNHEY; CDR2 reads SVGEGT. Trimming removed 5 bases from V and 7 bases from J; junction bases left unmatched: 11. CDR3 amino acids: CASSPDRVSHNEQFF. DNA for the CDR3: TGTGCCAGCAGTCCAGACAGGGTTTCCCATAATGAGCAGTTCTTC.

The chain uses TRBV25-1 and TRBJ1-4; the D is unclear. The germline CDR1 and CDR2 sequences are MGHDK and SYGVNS. Trimming shortened V by 0 bases and J by 5 bases, and 16 bases separated the two germline ends. The CDR3 length is 17 residues. This CDR3 is CASSEYTSGNQNEKLFF. CDR3 bases: TGTGCCAGCAGTGAATATACCTCGGGAAATCAAAATGAAAAACTGTTTTTT.

The chain couples TRBV25-1 to TRBJ1-4; 7 bases match TRBD1. Germline V gives CDR1 MGHDK, CDR2 SYGVNS. This CDR3 has 13 residues. Trimming removed 7 bases from V and 8 bases from J; junction bases left unmatched: 7. This CDR3 is CASTDRTGEKLFF. The DNA of the CDR3 is TGTGCCAGCACGGACAGGACAGGCGAAAAACTGTTTTTT. The complete variable domain, with remaining parts taken from reference TRBV25-1 and TRBJ1-4, reads EADIYQTPRYLVIGTGKKITLECSQTMGHDKMYWYQQDPGMELHLIHYSYGVNSTEKGDLSSESTVSRIRTEHFPLTLESARPSHTSQYLCASTDRTGEKLFFGSGTQLSVL.

CDR3 sequence: CASSQAGGINEQFF. DNA of the CDR3: TGTGCCAGCTCACAAGCGGGGGGTATAAATGAGCAGTTCTTC. The chain has TRBV18 and TRBJ2-1; 9 bases align to TRBD2. The V segment lost 4 bases and the J segment 7 bases; nucleotides outside the gene matches: 5. CDR1 KGHSH and CDR2 LQKENI come from the germline V gene. This CDR3 has 14 amino acids.

The chain joins TRBV12-3 or TRBV12-4 to TRBJ1-2; D gene unclear. The V end lost 2 bases, the J end lost 0 bases, and 4 bases lay between the germline ends. The CDR3 is 13 amino acids. CDR3 in amino acids: CASSLTTNYGYTF. CDR3 nucleotide sequence: TGTGCCAGCAGTTTAACTACTAACTATGGCTACACCTTC.

The CDR3 region has the DNA TGTGCCAGCAGCTTAGGGGGCGTGAGATCGGATGAGCAGTTCTTC. Its protein product is CASSLGGVRSDEQFF. This rearrangement joins TRBV13 to TRBJ2-1, with D unresolved. The CDR3 runs 15 residues. CDR1 PRHDT and CDR2 FYEKMQ come from the germline V gene (reference sequence). V was trimmed by 0 bases and J by 8 bases, leaving 14 bases between them. Filled out from reference TRBV13 and TRBJ2-1, the complete variable domain reads AAGVIQSPRHLIKEKRETATLKCYPIPRHDTVYWYQQGPGQDPQFLISFYEKMQSDKGSIPDRFSAQQFSDYHSELNMSSLELGDSALYFCASSLGGVRSDEQFFGPGTRLTVL.

The chain recombines TRBV6-5 with TRBJ1-6, with a possible D match to TRBD1 (6 bases). V lost 0 bases and J 15 bases, leaving 12 bases between the germline ends. The CDR3 is 13 residues long. Germline assignment: CDR1 MNHEY and CDR2 SVGAGI. Written as DNA, the CDR3 is TGTGCCAGCAGTTACTCTACAGGGTCAGACCTCCACTTT. It specifies CASSYSTGSDLHF.

The V call is TRBV7-2, the J call TRBJ2-5, with a possible D match to TRBD2 (6 bases). CDR1 SGHTA and CDR2 FQGNSA come from the germline V gene. The CDR3 covers 15 residues. Deletions cut 2 bases from V and 2 bases from J, with 12 bases between. The CDR3 nucleotides are TGTGCCAGCAGCTTAAAAGGAGGGTCTCAAGAGACCCAGTACTTC. It yields the protein CASSLKGGSQETQYF. Together with reference TRBV7-2 and TRBJ2-5, the CDR3 gives the full variable domain: GAGVSQSPSNKVTEKGKDVELRCDPISGHTALYWYRQSLGQGLEFLIYFQGNSAPDKSGLPSDRFSAERTGGSVSTLTIQRTQQEDSAVYLCASSLKGGSQETQYFGPGTRLLVL.

This sequence joins TRBV27 and TRBJ2-1; 10 nucleotides match TRBD2. The J segment lost 12 bases and the V segment lost 4 bases, leaving 12 bases of the junction unmatched. Germline V CDR1 and CDR2: MNHEY, SMNVEV (reference sequence). The CDR3 has 15 residues. The CDR3 spells CASSYSGGTLMGQFF. In DNA form, the CDR3 reads TGTGCCAGCAGTTATAGCGGGGGGACGCTAATGGGGCAGTTCTTC.

This clone was found a few times. The rearrangement joins TRBV6-6 to TRBJ1-1; perhaps TRBD1 as D (5 bases). V lost 4 bases and J 0 bases, leaving 12 bases between the germline ends. The germline V gene has CDR1 MNHNY and CDR2 SVGAGI (reference sequence). The CDR3 has 15 residues. In nucleotides, the CDR3 is TGTGCCAGCAGTTTTCGGGACTTAATGAACACTGAAGCTTTCTTT. Its translation is CASSFRDLMNTEAFF.

The CDR3 DNA sequence: TGTGCCAGCAGCTGGGACATATCGGTTAATTCACCCCTCCACTTT. Translating it yields CASSWDISVNSPLHF. The rearrangement uses TRBV5-4 and TRBJ1-6; TRBD1 is a possible D gene (6 bases). The germline V gene has CDR1 SGHNT and CDR2 YYREEE (reference sequence). V was clipped by 3 bases and J by 6 bases, with 13 bases between them. The CDR3 loop spans 15 amino acids.

The CDR3 bases are TGTGCCAGTAGTACCGCGGGCCCGTCGGATACGCAGTATTTT. Protein sequence: CASSTAGPSDTQYF. This chain joins TRBV19 and TRBJ2-3; TRBD2 is a possible D gene (5 bases). This CDR3 region has 14 residues. The germline CDR1 and CDR2 sequences are LNHDA and SQIVND (reference sequence). V dropped 4 bases and J dropped 6 bases, with 14 bases sitting between them.

The V call is TRBV12-2, the J call TRBJ1-1; the table gives TRBD1 as D, unverified against the DNA. TRBV12-2 is listed as a pseudogene. The CDR3 contains 13 residues. CDR3 sequence reads: CASRGSMNTEAFF. The CDR3 DNA reads as TGTGCAAGTCGGGGCAGTATGAACACTGAAGCTTTCTTT.

CDR3 bases: TGTGCCAGCAGTGGAACAGGGCTCTCTGGAAACACCATATATTTT. It yields the protein CASSGTGLSGNTIYF. V usage is TRBV2 and J usage is TRBJ1-3; D perhaps matches TRBD1 (6 bases). The CDR3 extends over 15 amino acids. The germline V gene encodes CDR1 SNHLY and CDR2 FYNNEI. With 4 bases removed from V and 0 bases from J, the gap between germline ends came to 10 bases.

The rearrangement joins TRBV30 to TRBJ2-2; D is perhaps TRBD1 (5 bases). The V end lost 8 bases, the J end lost 0 bases, and 10 bases lay between the germline ends. This CDR3 is built from 13 residues. Looked up from germline, CDR1 is GTSNPN and CDR2 is SVGIG (reference sequence). The CDR3 DNA is TGTGCCGGTGACAGTTCGAACACCGGGGAGCTGTTTTTT. Its protein product is CAGDSSNTGELFF.

The chain uses TRBV4-1 and TRBJ2-7, with 10 positions matching TRBD1. Germline-derived CDR1 and CDR2 are MGHRA and YSYEKL. The V segment lost 5 bases and the J segment 4 bases; nucleotides outside the gene matches: 8. The CDR3 totals 15 residues. The CDR3 spells CASSYGDRGTYEQYF. The CDR3 DNA reads as TGCGCCAGCAGCTATGGGGACAGGGGCACGTACGAGCAGTACTTC.

The V call is TRBV5-1, the J call TRBJ1-4, with a possible D match to TRBD1 (6 bases). The CDR3 has 16 residues. The germline V gene has CDR1 SGHRS and CDR2 YFSETQ. Trimming pared 3 bases from V and 8 bases from J, leaving 20 bases between. The CDR3 DNA reads TGCGCCAGCAGCTCCACAGGGTCTCGGGTACCGGAAAAACTGTTTTTT. The encoded protein is CASSSTGSRVPEKLFF.

V and J are TRBV7-7 and TRBJ1-1; the match to TRBD1 covers 7 bases. With V trimmed by 5 bases and J by 1 base, 10 bases remained unmatched. This CDR3 is 16 amino acids long. Per the germline V gene, CDR1 is SSHAT and CDR2 is FNYEAQ (reference sequence). The CDR3 region is CASSHPRGPRNTEAFF. CDR3 nucleotides: TGTGCCAGCAGCCATCCTAGGGGGCCGAGGAACACTGAAGCTTTCTTT.

The CDR3 spells CASSSGQGAGDEQFF. Here the CDR3 DNA reads TGTGCCAGCAGCTCTGGACAGGGTGCAGGGGATGAGCAGTTCTTC. The rearrangement joins TRBV11-3 to TRBJ2-1, with 8 bases fitting TRBD1. CDR3 size: 15 residues. V was pared by 4 bases and J by 8 bases, with 10 bases of the junction left unmatched. Germline V lookup: CDR1 SGHNT, CDR2 YENEEA.

In regard to this clone: Germline is not matched at one junction end, which may reflect a read error. J is TRBJ1-1 and V is TRBV30; 9 nucleotides align to TRBD1. The CDR3 length is 11 residues. CDR1 and CDR2 (germline): GTSNPN, SVGIG (reference sequence). CDR3 protein: CAWWYTGGAGF. As DNA, the CDR3 is TGTGCCTGGTGGTACACAGGGGGCGCAGGGTTT.

This clone was observed a few times. This sequence joins TRBV11-2 and TRBJ2-1; 13 nucleotides line up with TRBD2. The CDR3 consists of 16 residues. The V segment lost 1 base and the J segment 9 bases; nucleotides outside the gene matches: 6. CDR1 is SGHAT, CDR2 FQNNGV, per germline. CDR3 nucleotides: TGTGCCAGCAGCTTAGCCGGACTAGCGGGGGTTTCTGAGCAGTTCTTC. Protein sequence: CASSLAGLAGVSEQFF.

The chain joins TRBV30 to TRBJ1-2; the D is unclear. The CDR3 is 12 amino acids. Germline CDR1 is GTSNPN and CDR2 is SVGIG (reference sequence). The germline V and J ends were trimmed by 3 bases and 2 bases, with 7 bases remaining between them. This chain's CDR3 is CAWSGGNYGYTF. CDR3 nucleotide sequence: TGTGCCTGGAGCGGAGGGAACTATGGCTACACCTTC.

This chain links TRBV5-6 with TRBJ1-4; 8 nucleotides align to TRBD1. The germline V gene has CDR1 SGHDT and CDR2 YYEEEE. The J segment lost 3 bases and the V segment lost 2 bases, leaving 6 bases of the junction unmatched. This CDR3 comprises 16 residues. CDR3 region: CASSFGRGLANEKLFF. CDR3 nucleotide sequence: TGTGCCAGCAGCTTCGGCAGGGGGCTTGCTAATGAAAAACTGTTTTTT.